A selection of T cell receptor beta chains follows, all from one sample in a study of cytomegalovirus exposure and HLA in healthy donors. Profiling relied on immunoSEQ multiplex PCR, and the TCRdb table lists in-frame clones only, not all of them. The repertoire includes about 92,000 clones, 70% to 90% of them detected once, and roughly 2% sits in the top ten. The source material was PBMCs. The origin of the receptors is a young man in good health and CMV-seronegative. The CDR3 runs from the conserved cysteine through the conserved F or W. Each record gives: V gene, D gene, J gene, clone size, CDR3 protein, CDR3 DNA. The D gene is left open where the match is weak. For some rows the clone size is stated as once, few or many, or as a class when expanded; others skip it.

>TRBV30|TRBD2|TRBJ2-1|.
CAWRGQSGGAYNEQFF
TGTGCCTGGAGAGGGCAGAGCGGGGGGGCCTACAATGAGCAGTTCTTC
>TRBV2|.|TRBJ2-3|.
CASSDLGFSLTDTQYF
TGTGCCAGCAGTGATCTCGGGTTCAGTCTCACAGATACGCAGTATTTT
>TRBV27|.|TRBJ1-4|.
CASTPLEHVLSTNEKLFF
TGTGCCAGCACCCCTCTAGAACACGTCCTTTCAACTAATGAAAAACTGTTTTTT
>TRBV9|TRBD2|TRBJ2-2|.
CASSVLAGGPATGELFF
TGTGCCAGCAGCGTGCTAGCGGGGGGGCCGGCCACCGGGGAGCTGTTTTTT
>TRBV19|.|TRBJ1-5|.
CASSSWGRQPQHF
TGTGCCAGTAGTTCTTGGGGGCGTCAGCCCCAGCATTTT
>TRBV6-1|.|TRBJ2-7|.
CASSEWTETYEQYF
TGTGCCAGCAGTGAATGGACAGAAACCTACGAGCAGTACTTC
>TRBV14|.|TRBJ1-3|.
CASSRGGPGNTIYF
TGTGCCAGCAGCCGAGGGGGTCCTGGAAACACCATATATTTT
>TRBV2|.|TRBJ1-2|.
CASSESVLAAGYGYTF
TGCGCCAGCAGTGAATCGGTGTTGGCGGCTGGCTATGGCTACACCTTC
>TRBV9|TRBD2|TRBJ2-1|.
CASSVTVWTSGDEQFF
TGTGCCAGCAGCGTAACGGTTTGGACTAGCGGGGACGAGCAGTTCTTC
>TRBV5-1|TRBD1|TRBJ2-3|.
CASSQDRVLDTQYF
TGCGCCAGCAGCCAAGACAGGGTCCTAGATACGCAGTATTTT
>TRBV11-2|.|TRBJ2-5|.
CASSFPVIQETQYF
TGTGCCAGCAGCTTTCCAGTAATCCAAGAGACCCAGTACTTC
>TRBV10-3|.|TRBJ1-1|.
CAILGLGPNTEAFF
TGTGCCATCCTAGGACTCGGACCGAACACTGAAGCTTTCTTT
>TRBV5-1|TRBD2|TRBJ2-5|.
CASSFGGAGETQYF
TGCGCCAGCAGCTTCGGGGGGGCCGGCGAGACCCAGTACTTC
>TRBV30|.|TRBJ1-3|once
CAWNPGSPGNTIYF
TGTGCCTGGAACCCGGGTAGTCCTGGAAACACCATATATTTT
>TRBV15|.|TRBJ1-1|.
CATSRGGIGNTEAFF
TGTGCCACCAGCAGAGGAGGGATAGGGAACACTGAAGCTTTCTTT
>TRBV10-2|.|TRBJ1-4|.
CASSAAGERGEKLFF
TGCGCCAGCAGTGCGGCAGGGGAACGCGGCGAAAAACTGTTTTTT
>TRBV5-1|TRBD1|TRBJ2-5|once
CASSPGQVRETQYF
TGCGCCAGCAGCCCGGGACAGGTGCGGGAGACCCAGTACTTC
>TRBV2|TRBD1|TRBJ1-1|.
CASSEAGTVNTEAFF
TGTGCCAGCAGTGAAGCGGGGACAGTAAACACTGAAGCTTTCTTT
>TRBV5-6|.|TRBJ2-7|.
CASSRQGGGYEQYF
TGTGCCAGCAGCCGTCAGGGGGGTGGGTACGAGCAGTACTTC
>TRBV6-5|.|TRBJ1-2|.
CASSYSSTGQRSYTF
TGTGCCAGCAGTTACTCGAGTACAGGCCAGAGAAGCTACACCTTC
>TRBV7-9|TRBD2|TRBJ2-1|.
CASNTGLAGGTTEQFF
TGTGCCAGCAACACGGGACTAGCGGGGGGTACCACTGAGCAGTTCTTC
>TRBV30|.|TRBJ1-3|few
CAWSVYRSSGNTIYF
TGTGCCTGGAGTGTCTACAGGTCCTCTGGAAACACCATATATTTT
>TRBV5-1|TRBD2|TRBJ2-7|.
CASSQLAGAGEQYF
TGCGCCAGCAGCCAACTAGCGGGGGCGGGGGAGCAGTACTTC
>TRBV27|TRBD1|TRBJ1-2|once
CASSPTIDRVGYGYTF
TGTGCCAGCAGTCCCACCATTGACAGGGTGGGGTATGGCTACACCTTC
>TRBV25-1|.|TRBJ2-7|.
CASSGGPGAAYEQYF
TGTGCCAGCAGTGGTGGGCCAGGGGCAGCCTACGAGCAGTACTTC
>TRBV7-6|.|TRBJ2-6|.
CASSLQGGGFGANVLTF
TGTGCCAGCAGCTTGCAGGGGGGCGGATTTGGGGCCAACGTCCTGACTTTC
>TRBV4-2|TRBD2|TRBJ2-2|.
CASSQASGDPPGELFF
TGTGCCAGCAGCCAAGCTAGCGGGGATCCCCCCGGGGAGCTGTTTTTT
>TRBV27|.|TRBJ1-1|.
CASSLGGSEAFF
TGTGCCAGCAGTTTGGGGGGTTCCGAAGCTTTCTTT
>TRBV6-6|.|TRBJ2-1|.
CASTLGRLSYNEQFF
TGTGCCAGCACTCTGGGGCGGCTCTCCTACAATGAGCAGTTCTTC
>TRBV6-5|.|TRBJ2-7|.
CASSYGSREAYEQYF
TGTGCCAGCAGTTACGGGAGCAGGGAGGCCTACGAGCAGTACTTC
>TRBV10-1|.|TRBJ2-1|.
CASSVGRHNEQFF
TGCGCCAGCAGTGTGGGGAGACACAATGAGCAGTTCTTC
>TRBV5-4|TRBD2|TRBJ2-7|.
CASSHPGLARHEQYF
TGTGCCAGCAGCCACCCGGGACTAGCCCGACACGAGCAGTACTTC
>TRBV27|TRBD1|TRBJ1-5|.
CASSLTGSDVNQPQHF
TGTGCCAGCAGTTTGACAGGGTCGGACGTAAATCAGCCCCAGCATTTT
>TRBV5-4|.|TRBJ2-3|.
CASNKAGRGPSGTQYF
TGTGCCAGCAACAAGGCGGGAAGGGGGCCCTCAGGTACGCAGTATTTT
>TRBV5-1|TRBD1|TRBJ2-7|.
CASSWDRGTYEQYF
TGCGCCAGCAGCTGGGACAGAGGAACCTACGAGCAGTACTTC
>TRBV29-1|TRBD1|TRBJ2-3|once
CSSYSRGLRTDTQYF
TGCAGCAGTTACAGCAGGGGGTTGAGGACAGATACGCAGTATTTT
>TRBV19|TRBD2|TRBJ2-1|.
CASSMDTSGIYNEQFF
TGTGCCAGTAGTATGGACACTAGCGGTATCTACAATGAGCAGTTCTTC
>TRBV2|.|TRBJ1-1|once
CASSDPPGGPNTEAFF
TGTGCCAGCAGCGACCCGCCGGGGGGGCCGAACACTGAAGCTTTCTTT
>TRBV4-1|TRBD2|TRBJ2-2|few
CASSQGKGGSGGAPTGELFF
TGCGCCAGCAGCCAGGGCAAGGGAGGGAGCGGGGGGGCCCCGACCGGGGAGCTGTTTTTT
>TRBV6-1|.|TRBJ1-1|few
CATQSPGASTEAFF
TGTGCCACCCAGAGTCCAGGGGCCTCTACTGAAGCTTTCTTT
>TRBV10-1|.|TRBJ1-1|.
CASRAGTMNTEAFF
TGCGCCAGCAGAGCAGGTACCATGAACACTGAAGCTTTCTTT
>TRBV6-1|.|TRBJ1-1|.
CASTPQGSWGTEAFF
TGTGCCAGCACCCCACAGGGAAGTTGGGGTACTGAAGCTTTCTTT
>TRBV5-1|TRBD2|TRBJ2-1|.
CASSSGVGAGYNEQFF
TGCGCCAGCAGCTCCGGTGTTGGAGCGGGATACAATGAGCAGTTCTTC
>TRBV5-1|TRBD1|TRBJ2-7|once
CASRQGSEQYF
TGCGCCAGTCGACAGGGGAGCGAGCAGTACTTC
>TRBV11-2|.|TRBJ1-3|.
CASSLTQATGNTIYF
TGTGCCAGCAGCTTAACACAGGCAACTGGAAACACCATATATTTT
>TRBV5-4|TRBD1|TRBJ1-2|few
CASSLATTGAYYGYTF
TGTGCCAGCAGCTTGGCCACTACAGGGGCCTACTATGGCTACACCTTC
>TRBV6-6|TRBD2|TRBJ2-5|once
CASLRPGGSETQYF
TGTGCCAGCTTGAGGCCGGGGGGGTCTGAGACCCAGTACTTC
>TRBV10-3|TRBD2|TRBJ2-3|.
CAISGKRGNTDTQYF
TGTGCCATCAGTGGTAAGCGGGGGAACACAGATACGCAGTATTTT
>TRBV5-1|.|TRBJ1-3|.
CASKQGASGNTIYF
TGCGCCAGCAAGCAAGGGGCTTCTGGAAACACCATATATTTT
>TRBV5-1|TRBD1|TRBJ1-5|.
CASSCPGQKYSNQPQHF
TGCGCCAGCAGCTGTCCGGGACAGAAGTATAGCAATCAGCCCCAGCATTTT
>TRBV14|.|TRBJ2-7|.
CASSQEYGWGLETYEQYF
TGTGCCAGCAGCCAAGAGTACGGGTGGGGGCTCGAAACCTACGAGCAGTACTTC
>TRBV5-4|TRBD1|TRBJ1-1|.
CASSPDRVTEAFF
TGTGCCAGCAGCCCCGACAGGGTCACTGAAGCTTTCTTT
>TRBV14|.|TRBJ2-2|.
CASSPPRGYTGELFF
TGTGCCAGCAGCCCCCCGCGGGGCTACACCGGGGAGCTGTTTTTT